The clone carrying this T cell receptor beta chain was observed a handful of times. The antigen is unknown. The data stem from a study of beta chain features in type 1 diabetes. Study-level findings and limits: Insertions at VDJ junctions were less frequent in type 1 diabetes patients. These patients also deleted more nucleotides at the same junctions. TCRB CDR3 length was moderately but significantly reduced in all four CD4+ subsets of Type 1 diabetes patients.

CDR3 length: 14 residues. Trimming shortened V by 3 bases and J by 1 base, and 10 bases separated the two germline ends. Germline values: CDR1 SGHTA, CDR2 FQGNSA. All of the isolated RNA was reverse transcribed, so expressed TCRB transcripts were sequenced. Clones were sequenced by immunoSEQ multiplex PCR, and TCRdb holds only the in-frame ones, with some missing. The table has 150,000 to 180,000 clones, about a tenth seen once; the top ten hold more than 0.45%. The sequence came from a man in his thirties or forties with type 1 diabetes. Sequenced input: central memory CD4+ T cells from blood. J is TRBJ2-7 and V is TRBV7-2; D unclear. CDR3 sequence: CASSFGRKSYEQYF. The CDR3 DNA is TGTGCCAGCAGCTTCGGCAGGAAATCCTACGAGCAGTACTTC.